The rows below give T cell receptor beta chains drawn from one sample of a study of shared clonotypes between healthy human individuals. The table came from immunoSEQ multiplex PCR; TCRdb's copy has only in-frame clones and leaves some out. The repertoire holds 70,000 to 95,000 clones, with roughly two thirds as singletons. Material for sequencing was memory CD8+ T cells sorted from blood. The receptors come from a man aged 25 to 40 in good health. Both conserved end residues are part of each CDR3. A D gene is named only where the DNA matches it firmly. The size field is filled for only some rows; it gives once, few, many or a size class.

abundance	d_gene	v_gene	j_gene	CDR3nt	CDR3aa
medium-sized	TRBD2	TRBV5-1	TRBJ2-3	TGCGCCAGCAGCTTAACTAGCGGGAGCACAGATACGCAGTATTTT	CASSLTSGSTDTQYF
many	TRBD1	TRBV6-4	TRBJ2-1	TGTGCCAGCAGTGAGACAGGGGGGTCTGTTGGTGAGCAGTTCTTC	CASSETGGSVGEQFF
NA	TRBD2	TRBV9	TRBJ2-1	TGTGCCAGCAGCGTAGGCCCTAGCGGGGGTCACAATGAGCAGTTCTTC	CASSVGPSGGHNEQFF
NA	NA	TRBV7-6	TRBJ2-7	TGTGCCAGCAGCTTCCGGGATCAACTCTACGAGCAGTACTTC	CASSFRDQLYEQYF
NA	NA	TRBV6-5	TRBJ2-3	TGTGCCAGCACACCCGGGGGTAGTTGGACAGATACGCAGTATTTT	CASTPGGSWTDTQYF
NA	TRBD2	TRBV4-1	TRBJ2-3	TGCGCCAGCAGCCAAGTAGCGGGGGGTAGTACGCAGTATTTT	CASSQVAGGSTQYF
NA	NA	TRBV7-8	TRBJ2-1	TGTGCCAGCAGCTTATTGTCGATGGGGGAGCAGTTCTTC	CASSLLSMGEQFF
once	NA	TRBV7-2	TRBJ1-3	TGTGCCAGCAGCTTAAATATAGCGGAGCTCTCTGGAAACACCATATATTTT	CASSLNIAELSGNTIYF
NA	TRBD1	TRBV27	TRBJ1-2	TGTGCCAGCAGTTTAGGGCAGGGGGCTGGCTACACCTTC	CASSLGQGAGYTF
many	NA	TRBV14	TRBJ2-5	TGTGCCAGCAGCCAGACCAGCGTTACCGGACTGACTAGGGAAGAGACCCAGTACTTC	CASSQTSVTGLTREETQYF
NA	NA	TRBV29-1	TRBJ2-1	TGCAGCGTTGAAGATGCGATTCTCCGGGTCTCCTACAATGAGCAGTTCTTC	CSVEDAILRVSYNEQFF
NA	NA	TRBV6-1	TRBJ2-6	TGTGCCAGCAGCGAGCTTCCGGGGGCCAACGTCCTGACTTTC	CASSELPGANVLTF
few	NA	TRBV25-1	TRBJ2-6	TGTGCCAGCAGTGAATCGCGCTCTGGGGCCAACGTCCTGACTTTC	CASSESRSGANVLTF
NA	NA	TRBV4-3	TRBJ2-7	TGCGCCAGCAGCCAAGTTTTGGGGAGCGAGCAGTACTTC	CASSQVLGSEQYF
few	NA	TRBV10-2	TRBJ2-7	TGCGCCAGCAGTGAAAGCGGCAGCTCCTACGAGCAGTACTTC	CASSESGSSYEQYF
once	NA	TRBV6-5	TRBJ2-7	TGTGCCAGCTCCCTTCAGAATTCCTACGAGCAGTACTTC	CASSLQNSYEQYF
NA	NA	TRBV6-5	TRBJ2-7	TGTGCCAGCAGTTCGACAGGTTCCTACGAGCAGTACTTC	CASSSTGSYEQYF
NA	NA	TRBV5-6	TRBJ1-5	TGTGCCAGCAGCTTTAGGTATAGCAATCAGCCCCAGCATTTT	CASSFRYSNQPQHF
NA	TRBD1	TRBV4-1	TRBJ2-7	TGCGCCAGCGGGGAGGAGACAGGGGGCATCGAGCAGTACTTC	CASGEETGGIEQYF
NA	NA	TRBV6-6	TRBJ2-7	TGTGCCAGCAGCCGACTAGAAAACCCATTCTACGAGCAGTACTTC	CASSRLENPFYEQYF
many	NA	TRBV7-6	TRBJ2-7	TGTGCCAGCAGCCCACCCGGGGCCCTCGAGCAGTACTTC	CASSPPGALEQYF
NA	TRBD1	TRBV27	TRBJ1-1	TGTGCCAGCAGTTTAGACAGGGGGGTGAACACTGAAGCTTTCTTT	CASSLDRGVNTEAFF
many	NA	TRBV10-3	TRBJ2-1	TGTGCCATCAGTGAGTCCGCTAGCTATCCCTACAATGAGCAGTTCTTC	CAISESASYPYNEQFF
many	NA	TRBV7-9	TRBJ1-5	TGTGCCAGCAGCCACGGGGGGTTTGGACAGCCCCAGCATTTT	CASSHGGFGQPQHF
NA	NA	TRBV6-1	TRBJ1-2	TGTGCCAGCAGTGAGGGTAGGGGGAGAGCTAACTATGGCTACACCTTC	CASSEGRGRANYGYTF
NA	NA	TRBV28	TRBJ2-1	TGTGCCAGCAGTCAATATTATGAGCAGTTCTTC	CASSQYYEQFF
NA	NA	TRBV28	TRBJ2-3	TGTGCCAGCAGTTTGGACGGGAGTAGATCGGATACGCAGTATTTT	CASSLDGSRSDTQYF
NA	NA	TRBV30	TRBJ2-3	TGTGCCTGGAGTGTACGGAGGGGAGATACGCAGTATTTT	CAWSVRRGDTQYF
NA	NA	TRBV27	TRBJ2-5	TGTGCCAGCAGTTCCTTCGGGGGGCGGGCTAGCAGAGAGACCCAGTACTTC	CASSSFGGRASRETQYF
once	TRBD1	TRBV5-1	TRBJ1-2	TGCGCCAGCAGCCCCGGACAGGCTTATGGCTACACCTTC	CASSPGQAYGYTF
few	NA	TRBV7-2	TRBJ2-7	TGTGCCAGCAGCGCAGAGCACACTATCACCTACGAGCAGTACTTC	CASSAEHTITYEQYF
many	NA	TRBV4-1	TRBJ2-1	TGCGCCAGCACTAAAGGGTCGGGACACATCTACAATGAGCAGTTCTTC	CASTKGSGHIYNEQFF
NA	NA	TRBV7-6	TRBJ1-4	TGTGCCAGCAGCTTAGTTGTAGGGCCTGCAACTAATGAAAAACTGTTTTTT	CASSLVVGPATNEKLFF
many	NA	TRBV5-4	TRBJ2-5	TGTGCCAGCAGCCCAAGGACTGTTCAGGCACAAGAGACCCAGTACTTC	CASSPRTVQAQETQYF
NA	NA	TRBV6-5	TRBJ1-1	TGTGCCAGCAGTGGGAGATGGGGCGAAGCTTTCTTT	CASSGRWGEAFF
NA	TRBD1	TRBV27	TRBJ2-7	TGTGCCAGCAGTTTAAACAGGGGGTCCTACGAGCAGTACTTC	CASSLNRGSYEQYF
NA	NA	TRBV11-2	TRBJ2-7	TGTGCCAGCAGCCGGATCCCAACCTACGAGCAGTACTTC	CASSRIPTYEQYF
NA	TRBD1	TRBV9	TRBJ2-4	TGTGCCAGCAGCGCGGGACAGTTAGCCATTCAGTACTTC	CASSAGQLAIQYF
many	NA	TRBV28	TRBJ2-7	TGTGCCAGCAGTTGGTCCTACGAGCAGTACTTC	CASSWSYEQYF
NA	NA	TRBV25-1	TRBJ2-1	TGTGCCAGCAGTGAATTACAGGGTATCGATGGGGGTGAGCAGTTCTTC	CASSELQGIDGGEQFF
NA	NA	TRBV7-9	TRBJ2-3	TGTGCCAGCAGCTTATTCGGGGTGAATTTACCAGATACGCAGTATTTT	CASSLFGVNLPDTQYF
NA	NA	TRBV2	TRBJ2-7	TGTGCCAGCAGTGTAAAACGGAGGGGGCCAGGCGGCTCCGCGGTTGGATTC	CASSVKRRGPGGSAVGF
NA	NA	TRBV5-1	TRBJ2-5	TGCGCCAGCAGCTCCGGAGGGGGACAAGAGACCCAGTACTTC	CASSSGGGQETQYF
NA	TRBD2	TRBV29-1	TRBJ2-5	TGCAGCGTTGAAGATCAATCCGGGGTGGGACTAGCCCAAGAGACCCAGTACTTC	CSVEDQSGVGLAQETQYF
NA	TRBD1	TRBV7-8	TRBJ2-7	TGTGCCAGCAGCAGACCGGGACAGCCCTACGAGCAGTACTTC	CASSRPGQPYEQYF
NA	NA	TRBV9	TRBJ2-1	TGTGCCAGCAGCGTAGGAATAACCTCCTACAATGAGCAGTTCTTC	CASSVGITSYNEQFF
NA	NA	TRBV4-3	TRBJ2-6	TGCGCCAGCAGCCAAGATCAAGGCTCTGGGGCCAACGTCCTGACTTTC	CASSQDQGSGANVLTF
NA	NA	TRBV11-2	TRBJ1-2	TGTGCCAGCAGCTTAGAGAAGGGTGGCTACACCTTC	CASSLEKGGYTF
NA	NA	TRBV7-9	TRBJ2-3	TGTGCCAGCAGTTCCCCCCCCTCCCGTAGCACAGATACGCAGTATTTT	CASSSPPSRSTDTQYF
NA	NA	TRBV9	TRBJ1-2	TGTGCCAGCAGCGTAGATGGGGGCTACTACTATGGCTACACCTTC	CASSVDGGYYYGYTF
NA	NA	TRBV11-3	TRBJ2-1	TGTGCCAGCAGCTTAAAGTCGGGAGCAAGTAATGAGCAGTTCTTC	CASSLKSGASNEQFF
NA	TRBD2	TRBV2	TRBJ2-3	TGTGCCAGCACCCTTCCGGGACTAGCGTATGGTACGCAGTATTTT	CASTLPGLAYGTQYF
once	NA	TRBV29-1	TRBJ2-1	TGCAGCGTTGAACCCCTCAGCTCCTACAATGAGCAGTTCTTC	CSVEPLSSYNEQFF
NA	TRBD1	TRBV28	TRBJ2-7	TGTGCCAGCAGTATTTCGACAGGGGGCTACGAGCAGTACTTC	CASSISTGGYEQYF
NA	NA	TRBV28	TRBJ2-5	TGTGCCAGCAGTCCGACTGGGGGGCCCGAGACCCAGTACTTC	CASSPTGGPETQYF
few	NA	TRBV25-1	TRBJ2-5	TGTGCCAGCAGTGGTGGAGCCCAAGAGACCCAGTACTTC	CASSGGAQETQYF
NA	NA	TRBV19	TRBJ1-2	TGTGCCTCCCAGGGCCCCACTATACACAGGGACGGCTACACCTTC	CASQGPTIHRDGYTF
NA	NA	TRBV5-4	TRBJ1-1	TGCGCCAGCAGTTTTATCCAGATGAACACTGAAGCTTTCTTT	CASSFIQMNTEAFF
NA	TRBD1	TRBV6-6	TRBJ2-7	TGTGCCAGCAGTTCGGGACAGTCCTACGAGCAGTACTTC	CASSSGQSYEQYF
few	NA	TRBV6-5	TRBJ1-1	TGTGCCAGCAGTTACCTAGAAGCTTTCTTT	CASSYLEAFF